The 9 T cell receptor beta chains presented below share a single source sample, sequenced in a study of beta chain features in type 1 diabetes. The authors reverse transcribed all of the isolated RNA, so sequencing captured expressed TCRB transcripts. TCRdb keeps only in-frame clones here, not all; method: immunoSEQ multiplex PCR. The table lists 250,000 to 300,000 clones, about 7.8% of them singletons, with more than 0.8% in the top ten. The material sequenced was central memory CD4+ T cells from blood. The receptors come from a woman aged 18-35 years in good health.

This clone was observed a handful of times. The sample has other DNA sequences that encode this CDR3 too. This chain connects TRBV5-1 to TRBJ2-5; TRBD1 matches 10 bases. V lost 0 bases and J lost 4; bases outside the gene matches: 3. The CDR3 has 15 amino acids. CDR1 is SGHRS, CDR2 YFSETQ, per germline. In nucleotides, the CDR3 is TGCGCCAGCAGCTTGGGGACAGGGGGTCGAGAGACCCAGTACTTC. Its protein product is CASSLGTGGRETQYF.

The chain recombines TRBV29-1 with TRBJ2-3, with unresolved D. The V and J ends lost 2 bases and 1 base respectively, with 10 bases between them. The germline V gene has CDR1 SQVTM and CDR2 ANQGSEA. The CDR3 length is 14 residues. The CDR3 spells CSVEQRRGTDTQYF. CDR3 nucleotide sequence: TGCAGCGTTGAACAACGCCGGGGCACAGATACGCAGTATTTT.

This clone came up many times. The V call is TRBV7-2, the J call TRBJ2-5; TRBD1 matches 10 bases. The CDR3 is 15 residues long. Germline V gene lookup returns CDR1 SGHTA and CDR2 FQGNSA. The V segment lost 6 bases and the J segment 14 bases; nucleotides outside the gene matches: 18. CDR3 sequence (DNA): TGTGCCAGCAGTTTGCAGACAGGGGGCTGGGAGACCGACTACTTC. This translates into CASSLQTGGWETDYF.

V is TRBV7-9 and J is TRBJ1-2, with no clear D. The CDR3 contains 13 residues. The germline V and J ends were trimmed by 8 bases and 6 bases, with 16 bases remaining between them. Looked up from germline, CDR1 is SEHNR and CDR2 is FQNEAQ (reference sequence). The CDR3 region has the DNA TGTGCCAGCGACCGAACGGAGAGTAATGGCTACACCTTC. Its translation is CASDRTESNGYTF.

A few counts support this clone. V is TRBV29-1 and J is TRBJ2-1; D gene unclear. The CDR3 spans 11 residues. Germline V gene lookup returns CDR1 SQVTM and CDR2 ANQGSEA. V was clipped by 5 bases and J by 3 bases, with 5 bases between them. CDR3 bases: TGCAGCGTTCAACTCTACAATGAGCAGTTCTTC. As protein: CSVQLYNEQFF.

This clone was picked up many times. The rearrangement uses TRBV5-5 and TRBJ2-7, with D tentatively TRBD1 or TRBD2 (6 bases each). The germline V gene has CDR1 SGHKS and CDR2 YYEKEE (reference sequence). The ends were cut back, 2 bases at V and 5 bases at J, with 11 bases in the middle. This CDR3 spans 13 amino acids. The DNA for the CDR3 is TGTGCCAGCAGCTTTTCAGGGGAGGACGAGCAGTACGTC. It codes for CASSFSGEDEQYV.

This clone was recorded many times. This chain connects TRBV9 to TRBJ1-2, with 7 bases identical to TRBD1. This CDR3 has 14 amino acids. The germline CDR1 and CDR2 sequences are SGDLS and YYNGEE. After removal of 0 bases from V and 8 bases from J, the junction contained 7 bases not matched to a gene. In nucleotides, the CDR3 is TGTGCCAGCAGCGTAGCCGGGACAGCAGACGGCTACACCTTC. Translation gives CASSVAGTADGYTF.

The chain combines TRBV5-6 with TRBJ1-2; D unresolved. Germline CDR1 SGHDT, CDR2 YYEEEE. The ends were cut back, 2 bases at V and 4 bases at J, with 15 bases in the middle. The CDR3 sequence is 15 residues long. CDR3 amino acids: CASSLWGTGGYGYTF. CDR3 bases: TGTGCCAGCAGCTTATGGGGTACCGGCGGCTATGGCTACACCTTC.

The chain employs TRBV19 and TRBJ2-3; 8 bases map to TRBD2. Losses at the gene ends were 7 bases for V and 6 bases for J; bases not matched to a gene: 3. The CDR3 sequence is 12 residues long. The germline CDR1 and CDR2 sequences are LNHDA and SQIVND (reference sequence). CDR3 in DNA: TGTGCCAGTATCGGGAGGGCCGATACGCAGTATTTT. It yields the protein CASIGRADTQYF.